A selection of T cell receptor beta chains follows, all from one sample in a study of T-cell memory formation after mild COVID-19. Using its own MiXCR run on the 5' RACE reads, TCRdb lists one record per CDR3 protein. The sample holds around 200,000 distinct CDR3 sequences, about 10% seen once. Sequencing used PBMCs or a T cell subset sorted from them (not recorded which). Receptors were obtained from a man younger than 35 who had mild COVID-19 (a few samples of this study predate the infection). Cell type and time point are not known. Both conserved end residues are part of each CDR3. The D gene is left open where the match is weak. A clone size is listed for some rows: how often the clone was seen (once, few, many), or a class if it is expanded.

j_call,clone_size,v_call,d_call,cdr3_nt,cdr3_aa
TRBJ2-7,few,TRBV7-2,-,TGTGCCAGCAGCCCGGGGACGGATCGATCCTACGAGCAGTACTTC,CASSPGTDRSYEQYF
TRBJ2-5,-,TRBV7-2,TRBD1,TGTGCCAGCAGCCCACAGGGGTCCCAAGAGACCCAGTACTTC,CASSPQGSQETQYF
TRBJ1-1,few,TRBV12-3/TRBV12-4,-,TGTGCCAGCAGTTTTCGGGGAGGGACTGAAGCTTTCTTT,CASSFRGGTEAFF
TRBJ1-2,many,TRBV5-1,TRBD1,TGCGCCAGCACAGACAGGGGGGCCTCCTATGGCTACACCTTC,CASTDRGASYGYTF
TRBJ2-1,-,TRBV5-1,-,TGCGCCAGCAGCCGCCTTGTCAGGGGCTCCTACAATGAGCAGTTCTTC,CASSRLVRGSYNEQFF
TRBJ2-7,-,TRBV29-1,-,TGCAGCGTTGTTAGTCGGAGAGACTACGAGCAGTACTTC,CSVVSRRDYEQYF
TRBJ1-6,few,TRBV6-1,-,TGTGCCAGCAGGTCCGGGGCTCAAGGATCACCCCTCCACTTT,CASRSGAQGSPLHF
TRBJ1-1,-,TRBV4-3,-,TGCGCCAGCAGCCCCGTGGGAGAGGGGAACACTGAAGCTTTCTTT,CASSPVGEGNTEAFF
TRBJ2-3,few,TRBV7-2,-,TGTGCCAGCAGCTTAGGGATCACAGATACGCAGTATTTT,CASSLGITDTQYF
TRBJ2-2,few,TRBV10-3,TRBD2,TGTGCCATCCGACTAGCGGGGAACACCGGGGAGCTGTTTTTT,CAIRLAGNTGELFF
TRBJ2-1,-,TRBV12-3/TRBV12-4,-,TGTGCCAGCAGTTTAAGCTCTGTTAATGAGCAGTTCTTC,CASSLSSVNEQFF
TRBJ1-5,many,TRBV5-8,-,TGTGCCAGCAGCTTATGGGCAGGGATAGGCAATCAGCCCCAGCATTTT,CASSLWAGIGNQPQHF
TRBJ1-4,-,TRBV18,-,TGTGCCAGCTCACCCACACTGGAAAAACTGTTTTTT,CASSPTLEKLFF
TRBJ1-4,-,TRBV20-1,-,TGCAGTGCTCCACGACAGCCTAATGAAAAACTGTTTTTT,CSAPRQPNEKLFF
TRBJ1-2,many,TRBV29-1,-,TGCAGCGTTGATGCTAACTATGGCTACACCTTC,CSVDANYGYTF
TRBJ1-1,-,TRBV5-1,-,TGCGCCAGCAGCTCCACCCAGGAGTACATAGCTTTCTTT,CASSSTQEYIAFF
TRBJ1-4,few,TRBV20-1,-,TGCAGTGCAAGAGAGGCAACTAATGAAAAACTGTTTTTT,CSAREATNEKLFF
TRBJ2-1,-,TRBV12-3/TRBV12-4,-,TGTGCCAGCAGGACACAGGGATACAATGAGCAGTTCTTC,CASRTQGYNEQFF
TRBJ1-2,-,TRBV27,-,TGTGCCAGCAGTTTATCAGGCCTCTATGGCTACACCTTC,CASSLSGLYGYTF
TRBJ1-2,-,TRBV9,-,TGTGCCAGCAACCGACATCTCTATGGCTACACCTTC,CASNRHLYGYTF
TRBJ2-3,few,TRBV20-1,TRBD2,TGCAGTGCTAAGGGGACTAGCGGACGAAGGGAAGATACGCAGTATTTT,CSAKGTSGRREDTQYF
TRBJ1-2,once,TRBV4-1,-,TGCGCCAGCAGCCAAGACGGGGCAGTCCCCTATGGCTACACCTTC,CASSQDGAVPYGYTF
TRBJ2-2,many,TRBV29-1,-,TGCAGCGTTGACAAACTCGACACCGGGGAGCTGTTTTTT,CSVDKLDTGELFF
TRBJ1-1,-,TRBV3-1,-,TGTGCCAGCAGCCCGGGCCCTTCTAGAGCTTTCTTT,CASSPGPSRAFF
TRBJ2-6,many,TRBV12-3/TRBV12-4,-,TGTGCCAGCAGTTTATTCAACCCCGGGGCCAACGTCCTGACTTTC,CASSLFNPGANVLTF
TRBJ2-6,few,TRBV5-1,-,TGCGCCAGCAGCTTCCTACTCTCTGGGGCCAACGTCCTGACTTTC,CASSFLLSGANVLTF
TRBJ1-2,-,TRBV28,-,TGTGCCAGCAGAGTGAGTTTGGGGCGGAACTATGGCTACACCTTC,CASRVSLGRNYGYTF
TRBJ2-4,few,TRBV12-3/TRBV12-4,TRBD1,TGTGCCAGCAGGGGACAGAGCGGCAAAAACATTCAGTACTTC,CASRGQSGKNIQYF
TRBJ2-4,-,TRBV21-1,-,TGTGCCAGCACGATCAGCGGGGGGGCGGAAAACATTCAGTACTTC,CASTISGGAENIQYF
TRBJ2-3,-,TRBV7-9,-,TGTGCCAGCAGCTTAGTAGGACGCCGGACCACAGATACGCAGTATTTT,CASSLVGRRTTDTQYF
TRBJ2-3,few,TRBV7-3,-,TGTGCCAGCAGCGTGGGCAGGGGAGTGACAGATACGCAGTATTTT,CASSVGRGVTDTQYF
TRBJ1-2,-,TRBV6-2/TRBV6-3,-,TGTGCCAGTTCGACAGCCGGGGAGGTCAATGGCTACACCTTC,CASSTAGEVNGYTF
TRBJ2-1,few,TRBV18,TRBD1,TGTGCCAGCTCACCGCCAGCCAGGGGGCCGGGGGAGCAGTTCTTC,CASSPPARGPGEQFF
TRBJ1-1,few,TRBV5-1,-,TGCGCCAGCAGCTTGGCTTACCAGGCGGACAACACTGAAGCTTTCTTT,CASSLAYQADNTEAFF
TRBJ1-1,few,TRBV20-1,-,TGCAGTGCTAGAGAGCCCAGGGCGGGCGGGCGCACTGAAGCTTTCTTT,CSAREPRAGGRTEAFF
TRBJ2-2,-,TRBV4-3,TRBD1,TGCGCCAGCAGCCAAGAAGGACAGGGGACCGGGGAGCTGTTTTTT,CASSQEGQGTGELFF
TRBJ2-1,few,TRBV7-2,-,TGTGCCAGCAGCCAGCAAGGCCATGAGCAGTTCTTC,CASSQQGHEQFF
TRBJ2-3,-,TRBV7-6,TRBD2,TGTGCCAGCAGCTCACGACTAGCGGGGGGCGGCGTAGATACGCAGTATTTT,CASSSRLAGGGVDTQYF
TRBJ1-2,-,TRBV7-3,-,TGTGCCAGCAGCACCTTAATTGGGGGTGGCTACACCTTC,CASSTLIGGGYTF
TRBJ1-1,few,TRBV12-3/TRBV12-4,TRBD1,TGTGCCAGCACAGAATCAGGGGGGGGATACACTGAAGCTTTCTTT,CASTESGGGYTEAFF
TRBJ2-2,many,TRBV7-2,-,TGTGCCAGCACCCCAAGCGCCAGGCCCGGGGAGCTGTTTTTT,CASTPSARPGELFF
TRBJ1-1,-,TRBV11-2,-,TGTGCCAGCAGCTTTCGGGGGCTGGGGAACACTGAAGCTTTCTTT,CASSFRGLGNTEAFF
TRBJ1-3,few,TRBV6-5,-,TGTGCCAGCAGCCAGGGTTACTCTGGAAACACCATATATTTT,CASSQGYSGNTIYF
TRBJ2-3,many,TRBV7-9,-,TGTGCCAGCAGGGCGAAAAGGCAGGGGAATGCAGATACGCAGTATTTT,CASRAKRQGNADTQYF
TRBJ1-2,few,TRBV15,-,TGTGCCACCAGCAGAGATAGTGGCGGCTACACCTTC,CATSRDSGGYTF
TRBJ2-7,-,TRBV6-5,TRBD2,TGTGCCAGCAGCCGTAGCGGGGGGATATACGAGCAGTACTTC,CASSRSGGIYEQYF
TRBJ2-3,-,TRBV6-5,-,TGTGCCAGCTCCCTGGAGGGGGCGGGCACAGATACGCAGTATTTT,CASSLEGAGTDTQYF
TRBJ1-1,few,TRBV18,-,TGTGCCAGCTCACCACCTATCCAGGGACGTACTGAAGCTTTCTTT,CASSPPIQGRTEAFF
TRBJ2-1,few,TRBV11-2,-,TGTGCCAGCAGCACAACGACGTATACTCAGTTCTTC,CASSTTTYTQFF
TRBJ1-2,-,TRBV5-6,-,TGTGCCAGCAGCTTGCCAAACGACAGGACCTATGGCTACACCTTC,CASSLPNDRTYGYTF
TRBJ1-2,-,TRBV4-1,-,TGCGCCAGCAGCCCCCATAGCCAGGGGAGTGTTGTAAGCTATGGCTACACCTTC,CASSPHSQGSVVSYGYTF
TRBJ2-3,few,TRBV12-3/TRBV12-4,-,TGTGCCAGCAGAAGGACCACAGATACGCAGTATTTT,CASRRTTDTQYF
TRBJ1-2,few,TRBV4-3,-,TGCGCCAGCAGCCAAGATCTTCGCGGAGATGGTGGCTACACCTTC,CASSQDLRGDGGYTF
TRBJ1-2,-,TRBV12-3/TRBV12-4,-,TGTGCCAGCAGAACAGGGTCTTCTGGCTACACCTTC,CASRTGSSGYTF
TRBJ2-6,few,TRBV15,-,TGTGCCACCAGCTCCTTAGGTATTGGGGCCAACGTCCTGACTTTC,CATSSLGIGANVLTF